A selection of T cell receptor beta chains follows, all from one sample in a study of blood T cell repertoires in COVID-19. TCRdb keeps only in-frame clones here, not all; method: immunoSEQ multiplex PCR. Here the sample spans around 230,000 clones, 70% to 85% being singletons. Material: PBMCs or T cells enriched from blood (not recorded which). These receptors were obtained from a man aged 40-55 years who had recovered from COVID-19. Both conserved end residues are trimmed from each CDR3. Each record gives: CDR3 length, V gene, CDR3 protein.

length: 15; V: TRBV15; CDR3: ATSRDLWTGQGNEQY
length: 11; V: TRBV6-5; CDR3: ASLGTAGFEAF
length: 13; V: TRBV5-5; CDR3: ASSVDRGIYNEQF
length: 11; V: TRBV23-1; CDR3: APTRDRGKKAF
length: 11; V: TRBV5-1; CDR3: ASSFSGDRPAF
length: 14; V: TRBV4-3; CDR3: ASSQGGPRANYGYT
length: 15; V: TRBV21-1; CDR3: ASSTPPTRKGGEKLF
length: 13; V: TRBV5-8; CDR3: ASSLGNRFNQPQH
length: 12; V: TRBV18; CDR3: ASSPNRDSGLAF
length: 12; V: TRBV4-3; CDR3: ASSQGLADYEQY
length: 16; V: TRBV27; CDR3: ASSLKDYGRETKNIQY
length: 11; V: TRBV15; CDR3: ATSPRMNTEAF
length: 12; V: TRBV27; CDR3: ASSLVGGGSGYT
length: 12; V: TRBV10-3; CDR3: AISDRDRAYEQY
length: 12; V: TRBV27; CDR3: ASSPRLSNQPQH
length: 14; V: TRBV9; CDR3: ASSVSSGGNTGELF
length: 9; V: TRBV28; CDR3: ASSLADGYT
length: 13; V: TRBV10-3; CDR3: AISESTRGQETQY
length: 12; V: TRBV19; CDR3: ASTTQGAWNEQF
length: 12; V: TRBV5-4; CDR3: ASSLGTGTNEQY
length: 11; V: TRBV30; CDR3: AWTLGQNEKLF
length: 11; V: TRBV29-1; CDR3: SVEWTAGYGYT
length: 17; V: TRBV7-9; CDR3: ASSRLAGTGDAGANVLT
length: 11; V: TRBV2; CDR3: ASRQGNGYGYT
length: 11; V: TRBV12-3/TRBV12-4; CDR3: ASSAAPRSAQY
length: 11; V: TRBV7-3; CDR3: ASSPDRNQPQH
length: 15; V: TRBV5-6; CDR3: ASSSGQGSPRAHGYT
length: 17; V: TRBV4-1; CDR3: ASSQARLAGAGSTDTQY
length: 12; V: TRBV7-3; CDR3: ASSPGGSTDTQY
length: 9; V: TRBV2; CDR3: ASSTQETQY
length: 13; V: TRBV2; CDR3: ASTWTGKPNEKLF
length: 13; V: TRBV9; CDR3: ASSVEAGLKNEQF
length: 12; V: TRBV10-3; CDR3: ASCPTQGEDEQF
length: 11; V: TRBV7-9; CDR3: ASSLTGPTEAF
length: 12; V: TRBV6-5; CDR3: ASSSVSSGNTIY
length: 13; V: TRBV2; CDR3: ASSPDSNSNQPQH
length: 13; V: TRBV4-2; CDR3: ASSPTGVGYQPQH
length: 14; V: TRBV5-1; CDR3: ASSPYFQGMNTEAF
length: 9; V: TRBV7-2; CDR3: ASSLLETQY
length: 13; V: TRBV7-9; CDR3: ASSQDGLAGWPQH
length: 12; V: TRBV7-2; CDR3: ASSLHRDKNIQY
length: 13; V: TRBV19; CDR3: ASSPPGQGWTEAF
length: 12; V: TRBV3-1/TRBV3-2; CDR3: ASSQGVSGNTIY
length: 12; V: TRBV10-3; CDR3: AIMTPRAGNTIY
length: 14; V: TRBV6-1; CDR3: ASSENDRGRNTEAF
length: 12; V: TRBV6-5; CDR3: ASSLDSVNQPQH
length: 8; V: TRBV28; CDR3: AASQGEQF